The rows below give T cell receptor beta chains drawn from one sample of a study of T cells in Graves' hyperthyroidism and ophthalmopathy. TCRdb independently ran MiXCR on the multiplex PCR reads; one entry per CDR3 protein. The table includes about 660,000 distinct CDR3 sequences, 45% detected once. The sequenced sample was peripheral blood or thyroid tissue (not recorded which). These receptors originate from an adult man with Graves' disease, either hyperthyroidism or ophthalmopathy (not recorded which). CDR3s include the opening cysteine and the closing phenylalanine or tryptophan. The D gene is left open where the match is weak. The size of a clone is reported for some rows only, either as once, few or many, or as a class for expanded clones.

NA TRBJ1-2 TRBD1 TRBV15 TGTGCCACCAGCACCGGACAGGATAACTATGGCTACACCTTC CATSTGQDNYGYTF
NA TRBJ1-1 NA TRBV14 TGTGCCAGCAGCCAAGTCGAGGGACTGCGCACTGAAGCTTTCTTT CASSQVEGLRTEAFF
NA TRBJ2-6 NA TRBV29-1 TGCAGCGTCGCTACAGGGATGAACACTGAAGCTTTC CSVATGMNTEAF
NA TRBJ2-6 NA TRBV5-1 TGCGCCAGCAGCATTAGGGGAGGTAGCGGGGCCAACGTCCTGACTTTC CASSIRGGSGANVLTF
NA TRBJ1-2 NA TRBV10-3 TGTGCCATCAGGAGTGATTTCAACGGCTACACCTTC CAIRSDFNGYTF
many TRBJ1-5 NA TRBV10-3 TGTGCCAGTCGCGAGGATAGCAATCAGCCCCAGCATTTT CASREDSNQPQHF
NA TRBJ1-2 NA TRBV7-3 TGTACCAGCAGCAGAACAGACGGGAACTATGGCTACACCTTC CTSSRTDGNYGYTF
NA TRBJ1-4 TRBD1 TRBV6-9 TGTGCCAGCAGTTATGGCGGGACAGGGAGTGAAAAGCTGTTTTTT CASSYGGTGSEKLFF
NA TRBJ1-2 NA TRBV12-3/TRBV12-4 TGTGCCAGCAGTTTTCTGGGGTCTCAGTATGGCTACACCTTC CASSFLGSQYGYTF
NA TRBJ2-7 NA TRBV6-5 TGTGCCACCAGATTACAGGAGTCCTACGAGCAGTACTTC CATRLQESYEQYF